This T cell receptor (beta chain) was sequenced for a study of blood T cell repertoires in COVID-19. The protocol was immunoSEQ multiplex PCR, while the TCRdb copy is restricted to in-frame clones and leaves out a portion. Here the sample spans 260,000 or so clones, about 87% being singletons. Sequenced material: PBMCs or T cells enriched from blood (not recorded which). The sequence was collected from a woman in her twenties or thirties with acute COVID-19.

The CDR3 sequence: CASRVIGGNEQFF. The CDR3 coding sequence is TGTGCCAGCAGGGTCATCGGGGGCAATGAGCAGTTCTTC. The J gene is TRBJ2-1, the V gene TRBV12-3 or TRBV12-4; maybe TRBD2 (6 bases). The CDR3 is 13 residues long. Trimming pared 6 bases from V and 6 bases from J, leaving 12 bases between.